Detailed here is one T cell receptor beta chain. Its antigen is unknown. The sample is drawn from a study of metastatic and nonmetastatic thyroid tumors. Study information: The study looked at repertoires side by side in blood and in tumor or nodule tissue from malignant and benign thyroid patients.

Original processing notes: A papillary thyroid cancer distant-metastasis classifier was built from CDR3 differences across clinicopathological groups. TCRdb reassembled clones from the PCR reads with MiXCR. Here the V and J calls rest on TCRdb's processing, not on the authors' analysis. The table lists some 20,000 clones, just over 35% of them singletons. Broader study findings: Within blood and tumor, benign nodules reportedly had significantly lower TCR beta diversity than malignant thyroid tumors did.

Among the patients, none had received any treatment before thyroid surgery. The length of the CDR3 is 13 residues. The germline CDR1 and CDR2 sequences are DFQATT and SNEGSKA (reference sequence). Trimming cost V 7 bases and J 4 bases; bases outside gene matches: 5. The receptor's source is a female donor with papillary thyroid cancer or a benign thyroid nodule (not recorded which). Some clones in this sample may be carry-over from other donors' samples. Specimen: tumor tissue. The chain carries TRBV20-1 and TRBJ2-3; 10 bases are shared with TRBD2. CDR3 nucleotide sequence: TGCAGTGTCCGTCTAGCGGGAGCAGATACGCAGTATTTT. Encoded protein: CSVRLAGADTQYF.